The T cell receptor (beta chain) described here comes from a study of post-analysis software for immune sequencing data (dated by TCRdb to 2013 to 2016). The study in broad terms: Recorded disease courses included relapsing-remitting, secondary progressive and progressive-relapsing multiple sclerosis, with some patients lacking subtype annotation. A subset of samples was prepared in parallel using single-end sample barcoding, then pooled and co-amplified after Illumina adapter ligation. The patient repertoires were set against around eleven previously published healthy control repertoires from donors whose ages ranged from roughly 6 to 26 years. What the authors observed across the whole study: When samples were clustered directly using the F measure, samples prepared in the same batch co-clustered strongly, which prompted a batch-effect correction. Significantly lower normalized Chao1 diversity was found in multiple sclerosis patients than in controls, suggesting substantial peripheral T-cell clonal expansion. The multiple sclerosis patient group was slightly younger than the control group. Patients showed significantly higher frequencies than controls for roughly five TRBV segments, among them TRBV5-6, TRBV5-1 and TRBV20-1.

Libraries were made using PCR. This sample was sequenced with an Illumina HiSeq 2500. To reduce PCR and sequencing biases, unique molecular identifiers were incorporated into the TCR beta cDNA libraries. Per 1 to 10 million input T cells, approximately 500,000 cDNA molecules were obtained, such that each molecule approximated one T cell. The same protocol used for the earlier healthy control dataset was applied to prepare and sequence the patient libraries. Within a given batch, samples were prepared together, multiplexed and sequenced on the same HiSeq lane. The original methods were these. MIGEC handled the raw barcoded reads, throwing out single-read molecular identifier groups before consensus assembly and CDR3 extraction. VDJtools was used for post-analysis of the clonotype tables, with diversity normalized by down-sampling every dataset to the smallest sample size. In repertoire overlap clustering, CDR3 amino acid sequences, but not nucleotide sequences, were matched to correct batch-related cross-sample contamination. The raw public reads went through TCRdb reprocessing: fastp at Q25, MiXCR clone calling, in-frame beta chains kept. Each CDR3 protein gets just one entry, which takes the most common genes and DNA from the rows behind it. These V and J calls are TCRdb output, not the study's own analysis. The sample table holds about 540,000 distinct CDR3 sequences, of which around a third were seen once. The ten largest clonotypes hold around 6% of the sample.

Regarding this clonotype: Its specific antigen is unknown. Per-base qualities were not stored, and no clone one base away is much larger.

The junction shows trimming of 5 bases on V and 12 bases on J, and the gene matches do not reach 6 bases of it. CDR1 and CDR2, looked up from the germline V gene, are MNHEY and SVGAGI. The CDR3 runs 12 amino acids, cysteine and phenylalanine included. The read is trimmed to its CDR3 DNA, 36 bases read in frame from base 1. TCR beta repertoires were profiled from peripheral blood of about a dozen young patients with multiple sclerosis to demonstrate the VDJtools post-analysis software. The patients with multiple sclerosis were children and adolescents between about 6 and 17 years of age. This receptor chain uses TRBV6-5 and TRBJ2-2, and TRBD1 aligns with 7 junction nucleotides. The TCR comes from a girl aged 2 to 17 with multiple sclerosis. The specimen sequenced was blood. The CDR3 here reads CASSVDRRKLFF. The bases are TGTGCCAGCAGTGTGGACAGGAGGAAGCTGTTTTTT.